Below are 17 T cell receptor beta chains sequenced from a single sample in a study of shared clonotypes between healthy human individuals. Clones were read by immunoSEQ multiplex PCR, and TCRdb kept only the in-frame ones, dropping some. The sample shows about 490,000 clones, over 70% of them seen only once. The sample was PBMCs. These receptors all come from a woman aged 40 to 50 in good health. Some clones in this sample may be carry-over from other donors' samples.

This chain uses TRBV6-6 with TRBJ1-5; D gene uncertain. Germline CDR1 and CDR2: MNHNY and SVGAGI (reference sequence). Deletions cut 2 bases from V and 7 bases from J, with 6 bases between. This CDR3 region has 12 residues. The DNA of the CDR3 is TGTGCCAGCAGTTACGTAGAACAGCCCCAGCATTTT. It yields the protein CASSYVEQPQHF.

This clone showed up just a few times. This may come from a read error, since a much larger clone is one base off. The same CDR3 can be traced to other DNA sequences in this sample. The J gene is TRBJ2-5, the V gene TRBV15; D gene ambiguous. The V gene's germline CDR1 is LNHNV and CDR2 YYDKDF (reference sequence). The V end lost 0 bases, the J end lost 4 bases, and 3 bases lay between the germline ends. CDR3 size: 12 residues. This CDR3 reads CATSRDRETQYF. CDR3 DNA: TGTGCCACCAGCAGAGATAGAGAGACCCAGTACTTC.

This clone was seen a handful of times. The rearrangement uses TRBV4-1 and TRBJ2-2, with D hard to call. CDR3 length: 13 amino acids. Germline CDR1 MGHRA, CDR2 YSYEKL. Trimming cost V 6 bases and J 5 bases, with 10 bases left between them. The CDR3: CASRDVGTGELFF. For the CDR3, the DNA is TGCGCCAGCAGGGACGTCGGAACCGGGGAGCTGTTTTTT.

The chain employs TRBV10-3 and TRBJ2-7; perhaps TRBD2 as D (5 bases). The CDR3 contains 12 residues. Trimming removed 4 bases at V and 5 bases at J, with 9 bases between. Germline CDR1 ENHRY, CDR2 SYGVKD. CDR3 sequence: CAISVSSNEQYF. The DNA for the CDR3 is TGTGCCATCAGTGTGTCTAGCAACGAGCAGTACTTC.

This chain connects TRBV7-3 to TRBJ2-5; possible D gene TRBD1, 6 bases. Trimming cost V 5 bases and J 5 bases, with 15 bases left between them. CDR3 length: 14 amino acids. Germline V lookup: CDR1 SGHTA, CDR2 FQGTGA. CDR3 nucleotides: TGTGCCAGCAGCCAAGGGACACTTGGGGAGACCCAGTACTTC. Translation gives CASSQGTLGETQYF.

On this clone itself: A far larger clone is one base from this, pointing to a likely read error. The chain carries TRBV29-1 and TRBJ2-1; the D is unclear. The V gene lost 7 bases and the J gene lost 10 bases, with 14 bases spanning the gap. The CDR3 contains 11 residues. Germline CDR1 SQVTM, CDR2 ANQGSEA. The CDR3 DNA reads TGCAGCGCGTCTAGGTCCGGGGAGCAGTTCTTC. This sequence encodes CSASRSGEQFF.

The chain couples TRBV5-4 to TRBJ2-3; TRBD2 is a possible D gene (6 bases). Germline CDR1 reads SGHNT; CDR2 reads YYREEE (reference sequence). V lost 5 bases to trimming and J lost 2 bases, with 18 bases between them. CDR3 length equals 16 residues. The CDR3 DNA is TGTGCCAGCAGGAGGGGAGGAGTTGCGACCACAGATACGCAGTATTTT. Its protein product is CASRRGGVATTDTQYF.

This clone has a single count. This chain joins TRBV19 and TRBJ1-5; D is possibly TRBD1 (6 bases). The length of the CDR3 is 15 residues. Germline CDR1 reads LNHDA; CDR2 reads SQIVND (reference sequence). Trimming removed 3 bases from V and 3 bases from J, with 12 bases in between. The CDR3 bases are TGTGCCAGTAGTATCTCTCAGGGGTACAATCAGCCCCAGCATTTT. Protein: CASSISQGYNQPQHF.

This chain connects TRBV5-3 to TRBJ1-1; D may be TRBD1 (6 bases). TRBV5-3 is recorded as an ORF, its role being uncertain. The ends were cut back, 5 bases at V and 5 bases at J, with 10 bases in the middle. The CDR3 covers 12 residues. The chain's CDR3 is CARSGGGTEAFF. In DNA form, the CDR3 reads TGTGCCAGAAGTGGAGGGGGAACTGAAGCTTTCTTT.

The chain is built from TRBV18 and TRBJ2-7, with TRBD1 identical over 9 bases. The germline gives CDR1 KGHSH, CDR2 LQKENI. The CDR3 is made up of 15 amino acids. V lost 5 bases, J lost 0 bases, and 5 bases stayed unmatched. The CDR3 coding sequence is TGTGCCAGCTCATCTCGGGACAGGGTCTCCTACGAGCAGTACTTC. Translating gives CASSSRDRVSYEQYF.

This clone was observed a handful of times. Other nucleotide sequences from this sample produce the same CDR3. The gene calls are TRBV2 and TRBJ2-2, with 7 nucleotides matching TRBD2. After removal of 2 bases from V and 5 bases from J, the junction contained 2 bases not matched to a gene. Germline V gene data show CDR1 as SNHLY and CDR2 as FYNNEI. This CDR3 contains 14 residues. In DNA form, the CDR3 reads TGTGCCAGCAGTGAAAGCGGGGTTACCGGGGAGCTGTTTTTT. Protein sequence: CASSESGVTGELFF.

The CDR3 protein is CSVVLQGAGETQYF. The CDR3 bases are TGCAGCGTCGTCCTACAGGGGGCGGGAGAGACCCAGTACTTC. V gene TRBV29-1 combines with J gene TRBJ2-5, with TRBD1 matching 9 bases. Germline CDR1 is SQVTM and CDR2 is ANQGSEA. The CDR3 is 14 amino acids. Trimming removed 6 bases from V and 4 bases from J; junction bases left unmatched: 9.

This chain links TRBV28 with TRBJ1-2, with D maybe TRBD1 (5 bases). Trimming shortened V by 6 bases and J by 2 bases, and 7 bases separated the two germline ends. CDR1 and CDR2 from the germline V gene are MDHEN and SYDVKM. CDR3 length equals 12 residues. In DNA, the CDR3 is TGTGCCAGCAGCTCAGGGAACTATGGCTACACCTTC. It specifies CASSSGNYGYTF.

J is TRBJ2-3 and V is TRBV11-2; D remains unclear. V was clipped by 3 bases and J by 0 bases, with 10 bases between them. From germline, CDR1 is SGHAT and CDR2 FQNNGV. The CDR3 is made up of 15 amino acids. CDR3 coding DNA: TGTGCCAGCAGCTTTACCAGGTCTAGCACAGATACGCAGTATTTT. It translates to CASSFTRSSTDTQYF. The whole variable domain, filled in from reference TRBV11-2 and TRBJ2-3, reads EAGVAQSPRYKIIEKRQSVAFWCNPISGHATLYWYQQILGQGPKLLIQFQNNGVVDDSQLPKDRFSAERLKGVDSTLKIQPAKLEDSAVYLCASSFTRSSTDTQYFGPGTRLTVL.

Notes on this clone: A far larger clone is off by one base, so a read error is likely. This chain joins TRBV7-2 and TRBJ2-1; D remains ambiguous. Germline V gene sequence: CDR1 SGHTA, CDR2 FQGNSA. The CDR3 length is 12 residues. V lost 3 bases and J 16 bases, leaving 16 bases between the germline ends. The chain's CDR3 is CASSFVRRPHFF. The CDR3, as DNA: TGTGCCAGCAGCTTCGTTAGGCGGCCACACTTCTTC.

This clone was seen ten or more times. The V and J genes are TRBV7-2 and TRBJ2-3; TRBD2 aligns across 9 bases. The CDR3 has 13 residues. Trimming cost V 10 bases and J 1 base; bases outside gene matches: 3. Germline lookup yields CDR1 SGHTA and CDR2 FQGNSA. The DNA of the CDR3 is TGTGCCATTGCGGGAGGGGGCACAGATACGCAGTATTTT. Amino acid sequence: CAIAGGGTDTQYF.

The rearrangement links TRBV2 to TRBJ2-7, with 8 positions matching TRBD2. The V gene's germline CDR1 is SNHLY and CDR2 FYNNEI. Losses at the gene ends were 7 bases for V and 6 bases for J; bases not matched to a gene: 14. The CDR3 totals 15 residues. The CDR3 sequence: CASTREAAGAAEQYF. CDR3 DNA: TGTGCCAGCACCCGAGAGGCAGCGGGAGCGGCCGAGCAGTACTTC.